This T cell receptor (beta chain) was retrieved from a study of OX40 agonist ivuxolimab in advanced cancers. Generated by immunoSEQ multiplex PCR, the TCRdb table keeps only in-frame clones and is missing some. This sample has tens of thousands of clones, with roughly 91% found just once. The source was CD4+ or CD8+ T cells sorted from blood, collected in a trial of the OX40 agonist ivuxolimab. The clonotype originates from an adult with an advanced solid tumor such as melanoma, head and neck, liver or kidney cancer.

Here the CDR3 DNA reads TGTGCCAGCAGCTTCCCTACAACGGGAGGGAGCAATGAGCAGTTCTTC. Translating it yields CASSFPTTGGSNEQFF. This rearrangement joins TRBV9 to TRBJ2-1; 8 bases are a match to TRBD2. V was clipped by 4 bases and J by 6 bases; unmatched bases: 12. Germline V lookup: CDR1 SGDLS, CDR2 YYNGEE. The CDR3 contains 16 residues.